The 18 T cell receptor beta chains below come from one sample, sequenced in a study of cytomegalovirus exposure and HLA in healthy donors. This PCR relied on a set of 60 Vbeta primers and 13 Jbeta primers. The protocol was immunoSEQ multiplex PCR, while the TCRdb copy is restricted to in-frame clones and leaves out a portion. This sample lists 100,000 to 150,000 clones; its ten largest clones have under 2%. The material sequenced was PBMCs. The source is a man between 18 and 35 years old in good health and CMV-seronegative.

This sequence joins TRBV4-3 and TRBJ2-7; 10 positions match TRBD2. CDR3 length equals 16 residues. CDR1 is LGHNA, CDR2 YSLEER, per germline. With 3 bases clipped from V and 0 bases from J, the junction kept 5 bases outside the gene matches. CDR3 protein: CASSHIAGGSSYEQYF. The DNA of the CDR3 is TGCGCCAGCAGCCATATAGCGGGAGGCAGCTCCTACGAGCAGTACTTC.

V and J are TRBV19 and TRBJ2-3; D call uncertain. The V and J ends lost 7 bases and 2 bases respectively, with 16 bases between them. The CDR3 spans 15 residues. The V gene's germline CDR1 is LNHDA and CDR2 SQIVND (reference sequence). CDR3 DNA: TGTGCCAGTACCCTAGGTATGAGCTACACAGATACGCAGTATTTT. The encoded protein is CASTLGMSYTDTQYF.

J is TRBJ1-1 and V is TRBV7-2; D remains unclear. Germline CDR1 reads SGHTA; CDR2 reads FQGNSA. The CDR3 is made up of 14 amino acids. V was cut by 4 bases and J by 1 base, with 10 bases left in between. The CDR3 protein is CASSSRLGNTEAFF. CDR3 sequence (DNA): TGTGCCAGCAGCTCCCGACTTGGGAACACTGAAGCTTTCTTT.

DNA for the CDR3: TGTGCCAGCCTGACCCGGGATGAGCAGTTCTTC. Translation: CASLTRDEQFF. J is TRBJ2-1 and V is TRBV28; unclear D gene. CDR3 length: 11 amino acids. Germline V gene lookup returns CDR1 MDHEN and CDR2 SYDVKM. V was clipped by 8 bases and J by 8 bases, with 10 bases between them.

The CDR3 DNA is TGTGCCAGCAGCCCAGGTACGACACTCAATCAGCCCCAGCATTTT. Amino acid sequence: CASSPGTTLNQPQHF. The chain joins TRBV2 to TRBJ1-5; D not resolved. Trimming removed 6 bases at V and 3 bases at J, with 15 bases between. This CDR3 comprises 15 residues. Germline CDR1 SNHLY, CDR2 FYNNEI.

This sequence joins TRBV9 and TRBJ1-2, with 10 bases matching TRBD1. The germline V gene has CDR1 SGDLS and CDR2 YYNGEE. The CDR3 spans 14 residues. With V trimmed by 0 bases and J by 7 bases, 3 bases remained unmatched. DNA for the CDR3: TGTGCCAGCAGCGTAGAGGACAGGGGGTTTGGCTACACCTTC. Translated, it gives CASSVEDRGFGYTF.

The CDR3 DNA reads TGCGCCAGCAGCTGGACTAGCGGGGGGGTTAATGAGCAGTTCTTC. This encodes CASSWTSGGVNEQFF. The V and J genes are TRBV5-1 and TRBJ2-1; 15 bases are shared with TRBD2. J was trimmed by 7 bases and V by 3 bases; bases with no gene match: 2. Germline CDR1 is SGHRS and CDR2 is YFSETQ. The CDR3 extends over 15 amino acids. The variable domain in full, completed from reference TRBV5-1 and TRBJ2-1, reads KAGVTQTPRYLIKTRGQQVTLSCSPISGHRSVSWYQQTPGQGLQFLFEYFSETQRNKGNFPGRFSGRQFSNSRSEMNVSTLELGDSALYLCASSWTSGGVNEQFFGPGTRLTVL.

The chain has TRBV9 and TRBJ1-5; 7 nucleotides match TRBD1. The V and J ends lost 0 bases and 5 bases, in that order; junction bases with no gene match: 8. Germline assignment: CDR1 SGDLS and CDR2 YYNGEE. The CDR3 contains 16 residues. The CDR3: CASSVDGDSEYQPQHF. Written as DNA, the CDR3 is TGTGCCAGCAGCGTAGACGGGGACAGCGAGTATCAGCCCCAGCATTTT.

The chain uses TRBV5-4 and TRBJ2-2, with TRBD2 matching 7 bases. Germline CDR1 and CDR2: SGHNT and YYREEE (reference sequence). J gave up 2 bases and V 1 base, and 5 bases lay outside the gene matches. There are 16 residues in the CDR3. DNA of the CDR3: TGTGCCAGCAGCTTGTCCCCTAGCGGCAACACCGGGGAGCTGTTTTTT. This gives the protein CASSLSPSGNTGELFF.

The rearrangement links TRBV6-6 to TRBJ2-1, with 13 bases matching TRBD2. This CDR3 has 14 amino acids. Germline V gene sequence: CDR1 MNHNY, CDR2 SVGAGI (reference sequence). V lost 6 bases and J lost 10; bases outside the gene matches: 6. CDR3 loop: CASRTSGGAREQFF. CDR3 nucleotides: TGTGCCAGCAGAACTAGCGGGGGGGCCCGGGAGCAGTTCTTC.

The chain employs TRBV27 and TRBJ1-4; D unresolved. With 0 bases removed from V and 4 bases from J, the gap between germline ends came to 9 bases. Germline-derived CDR1 and CDR2 are MNHEY and SMNVEV (reference sequence). This CDR3 has 15 residues. The CDR3 DNA reads as TGTGCCAGCAGTTTATCCCCGCAGTTTAATGAAAAACTGTTTTTT. Protein product: CASSLSPQFNEKLFF.

The V call is TRBV5-1, the J call TRBJ2-5; D unclear. This CDR3 region has 15 residues. Per the germline V gene, CDR1 is SGHRS and CDR2 is YFSETQ. V shed 2 bases and J shed 0 bases, with 11 bases lying between them. Here the CDR3 reads CASSFALLNQETQYF. DNA of the CDR3: TGCGCCAGCAGCTTCGCTCTACTTAACCAAGAGACCCAGTACTTC.

As regards this clone: Other DNA variants within this sample encode the same CDR3. The rearrangement joins TRBV28 to TRBJ1-1, with 10 nucleotides matching TRBD1. The V and J ends lost 3 bases and 4 bases, in that order; junction bases with no gene match: 5. CDR3 length: 15 residues. Per germline, CDR1 MDHEN and CDR2 SYDVKM. The CDR3 spells CASSLWGQGSTEAFF. The CDR3 nucleotides read TGTGCCAGCAGTTTGTGGGGACAGGGGAGCACTGAAGCTTTCTTT.

The chain carries TRBV27 and TRBJ2-7, with 9 bases aligning to TRBD2. V lost 0 bases, J lost 0 bases, and 15 bases stayed unmatched. This CDR3 is built from 20 residues. Germline values: CDR1 MNHEY, CDR2 SMNVEV (reference sequence). The CDR3 here is CASSLSSPRGLAGSSYEQYF. DNA of the CDR3: TGTGCCAGCAGTTTATCTTCGCCCCGGGGGCTAGCGGGGAGCTCCTACGAGCAGTACTTC.

The V and J genes are TRBV4-1 and TRBJ2-7; D uncertain. CDR3 size: 14 residues. The V end was cut by 0 bases, the J end by 0 bases, with 6 bases between. Looked up from germline, CDR1 is MGHRA and CDR2 is YSYEKL. The CDR3 region is CASSQEAVSYEQYF. The DNA of the CDR3 is TGCGCCAGCAGCCAAGAGGCGGTCTCCTACGAGCAGTACTTC.

This chain connects TRBV7-3 to TRBJ2-1; TRBD2 matches 7 bases. V dropped 3 bases and J dropped 8; count of bases not matched to a gene: 7. The CDR3 consists of 14 residues. Germline V gene sequence: CDR1 SGHTA, CDR2 FQGTGA. The CDR3 region is CASSLAGVGDEQFF. The CDR3 DNA follows: TGTGCCAGCAGCTTGGCGGGAGTGGGCGATGAGCAGTTCTTC.

The gene calls are TRBV7-9 and TRBJ1-6; D is unresolved. The CDR3 spans 15 residues. Trimming removed 5 bases from V and 6 bases from J, with 14 bases in between. Germline CDR1 SEHNR, CDR2 FQNEAQ (reference sequence). The CDR3 region is CASSPWRGGNSPLHF. For the CDR3, the DNA is TGTGCCAGCAGCCCGTGGCGGGGAGGTAATTCACCCCTCCACTTT. The whole variable domain, filled in from reference TRBV7-9 and TRBJ1-6, reads DTGVSQNPRHKITKRGQNVTFRCDPISEHNRLYWYRQTLGQGPEFLTYFQNEAQLEKSRLLSDRFSAERPKGSFSTLEIQRTEQGDSAMYLCASSPWRGGNSPLHFGNGTRLTVT.

The gene calls are TRBV7-2 and TRBJ2-1; tentatively, D is TRBD1 (6 bases). Germline CDR1 reads SGHTA; CDR2 reads FQGNSA. V was shortened by 5 bases and J by 4 bases, with 21 bases between the two germline ends. This CDR3 region has 17 residues. The chain's CDR3 is CASSPGQAFVGYNEQFF. The DNA of the CDR3 is TGTGCCAGCAGCCCGGGACAAGCGTTTGTGGGTTACAATGAGCAGTTCTTC.